This T cell receptor beta chain is from a study of cytomegalovirus exposure and HLA in healthy donors. Study-wide results and caveats: One later analysis, an examination of the 120 validation repertoires, found that first-cohort TCR clusters tended to co-occur in them.

Sequencing was performed with immunoSEQ multiplex PCR; in TCRdb, only in-frame clones are kept and a portion is missing. The table shows tens of thousands of clones, with roughly 95% occurring only once. In the case of this clone: Its matching antigen is unknown.

V was cut by 4 bases and J by 8 bases, with 11 bases left in between. CDR3 length: 11 residues. Germline CDR1 and CDR2: SQVTM and ANQGSEA. The specimen sequenced was PBMCs. The rearrangement links TRBV29-1 to TRBJ1-1; no firm D call. This clonotype was sampled from a man aged 18 to 30 in good health and CMV-seronegative. The CDR3, as DNA: TGCAGCGTTGTAGTGCCGCCCGAAGCTTTCTTT. Protein sequence: CSVVVPPEAFF.